Included here is one TCR beta chain sequence, with context. The data belong to a study of shared clonotypes between healthy human individuals. Using around 180 ng DNA, roughly 33,000 T cell genomes, the sorted-subset replicate PCRs were run. Method: immunoSEQ multiplex PCR; TCRdb's copy keeps in-frame clones and lacks some. Here the sample spans around 300,000 clones, 80% to 90% being singletons. Combining CD45RO+ cells with CCR7-negative CD45RA+ TemRA cells gave CD8 memory. Germline CDR1 and CDR2: WNHNN and SYGVQD (reference sequence). Trimming removed 8 bases from V and 0 bases from J, with 10 bases in between. The length of the CDR3 is 13 residues.

Sequencing was done on a sample of memory CD8+ T cells sorted from blood. The subset here: CD45RO+ cells pooled with CCR7-negative TemRA cells. This TCR derives from a young man in good health. This chain connects TRBV10-1 to TRBJ1-2; no firm D call. CDR3 region: CASGLYPNYGYTF. CDR3 sequence (DNA): TGCGCCAGCGGCCTATACCCTAACTATGGCTACACCTTC.